The 18 T cell receptor beta chains below were found in one sample sequenced in a study of OX40 agonist ivuxolimab in advanced cancers. Data came from immunoSEQ multiplex PCR; TCRdb stores just in-frame clones and leaves some out. Of about 67,000 clones in the sample, approximately 91% were seen once. The starting material was CD4+ or CD8+ T cells sorted from blood, obtained in a trial of the OX40 agonist ivuxolimab. All receptors derive from an adult with an advanced solid tumor such as melanoma, head and neck, liver or kidney cancer.

This clone was detected once. V and J are TRBV10-2 and TRBJ2-7, with a weak D call TRBD2 (5 bases). Per the germline V gene, CDR1 is WSHSY and CDR2 is SAAADI. This CDR3 has 15 residues. Trimming shortened V by 7 bases and J by 3 bases, and 19 bases separated the two germline ends. In nucleotides, the CDR3 is TGCGCCAGCAACCCGGGTCCCCCCGGACTCTACGAGCAGTACTTC. Protein product: CASNPGPPGLYEQYF.

The gene calls are TRBV19 and TRBJ2-6; D tentatively reads TRBD1 or TRBD2 (6 bases each). V lost 2 bases, J lost 0 bases, and 23 bases lay in between. Germline V gene lookup returns CDR1 LNHDA and CDR2 SQIVND (reference sequence). The CDR3 is 21 residues long. The CDR3 coding sequence is TGTGCCAGTAGTATAAGAAGACCCGCGCAGGAGGGGGACTCTGGGGCCAACGTCCTGACTTTC. As protein: CASSIRRPAQEGDSGANVLTF.

CDR3 region: CATSRDKGTYNEQFF. CDR3 bases: TGTGCCACCAGCAGAGATAAGGGGACTTACAATGAGCAGTTCTTC. V gene TRBV15 combines with J gene TRBJ2-1; a possible D gene is TRBD2 (6 bases). V lost 0 bases, J lost 4 bases, and 10 bases lay in between. The CDR3 length is 15 residues. Germline V gene lookup returns CDR1 LNHNV and CDR2 YYDKDF (reference sequence).

This rearrangement joins TRBV30 to TRBJ1-1; no clear D. CDR3 length: 13 amino acids. The V and J ends lost 3 bases and 4 bases respectively, with 12 bases between them. The V gene's germline CDR1 is GTSNPN and CDR2 SVGIG (reference sequence). The CDR3 is CAWRKGPGTEAFF. The CDR3 coding sequence is TGTGCCTGGAGGAAAGGCCCGGGCACTGAAGCTTTCTTT.

This sequence joins TRBV7-9 and TRBJ2-3, with 8 bases aligning to TRBD2. V shed 0 bases, J shed 2 bases, and the junction held 4 bases outside the gene matches. From germline, CDR1 is SEHNR and CDR2 FQNEAQ (reference sequence). The CDR3 contains 16 residues. DNA of the CDR3: TGTGCCAGCAGCTTAGCTGAGACTAGCGCCACAGATACGCAGTATTTT. Translating it yields CASSLAETSATDTQYF.

This clone has a single count. V usage is TRBV6-5 and J usage is TRBJ2-2; D not certain. Looked up from germline, CDR1 is MNHEY and CDR2 is SVGAGI. CDR3 length: 14 amino acids. V was shortened by 7 bases and J by 9 bases, with 18 bases between the two germline ends. CDR3 nucleotides: TGTGCCAGCAAACGCCCCGGGCCCGACCGGGAGCTGTTTTTT. Amino acid sequence: CASKRPGPDRELFF.

The chain recombines TRBV5-1 with TRBJ2-7, with a weak D call TRBD2 (5 bases). The CDR3 is 14 amino acids. Per germline, CDR1 SGHRS and CDR2 YFSETQ. V was trimmed by 4 bases and J by 2 bases, leaving 13 bases between them. CDR3 protein: CASSISPGTYEQYF. The CDR3 nucleotides read TGCGCCAGCAGCATAAGCCCGGGGACCTACGAGCAGTACTTC.

This clone has just one count. J is TRBJ2-5 and V is TRBV11-2; 8 bases match TRBD2. Germline V gene lookup returns CDR1 SGHAT and CDR2 FQNNGV. The ends lost 5 bases at V and 5 bases at J; junction bases unmatched: 7. CDR3 length: 14 amino acids. As DNA, the CDR3 is TGTGCCAGCAGCCCCCAGCGGGGGAGGGAGACCCAGTACTTC. Its translation is CASSPQRGRETQYF. The full variable domain, rest sourced from reference TRBV11-2 and TRBJ2-5, is EAGVAQSPRYKIIEKRQSVAFWCNPISGHATLYWYQQILGQGPKLLIQFQNNGVVDDSQLPKDRFSAERLKGVDSTLKIQPAKLEDSAVYLCASSPQRGRETQYFGPGTRLLVL.

The V gene is TRBV29-1, the J gene TRBJ2-2; 11 positions match TRBD2. The V gene's germline CDR1 is SQVTM and CDR2 ANQGSEA. The CDR3 length is 15 residues. Losses at the gene ends were 5 bases for V and 3 bases for J; bases not matched to a gene: 5. CDR3 in DNA: TGCAGCGTTAAGACTAGCGGGATTTACACCGGGGAGCTGTTTTTT. Translating it yields CSVKTSGIYTGELFF.

The rearrangement links TRBV18 to TRBJ2-5, with TRBD2 identical over 9 bases. V trimming: 3 bases; J trimming: 2 bases; junction bases outside the gene matches: 4. Per germline, CDR1 KGHSH and CDR2 LQKENI. CDR3 length: 15 residues. The CDR3 here is CASSPPGLAQETQYF. CDR3 in DNA: TGTGCCAGCTCACCTCCGGGACTAGCACAAGAGACCCAGTACTTC.

Note on this clone: Other DNA sequences in the sample encode the same CDR3. The chain links TRBV27 to TRBJ2-7; maybe TRBD1 (6 bases). This CDR3 contains 13 residues. Germline V gene data show CDR1 as MNHEY and CDR2 as SMNVEV (reference sequence). V was cut by 5 bases and J by 6 bases, with 14 bases left in between. In DNA form, the CDR3 reads TGTGCCAGCAGTCTAAACAGGGTTGGCGAGCAGTACTTC. It is translated as CASSLNRVGEQYF.

The gene calls are TRBV2 and TRBJ2-1, with 7 nucleotides matching TRBD2. This CDR3 comprises 14 residues. V shed 5 bases and J 4 bases; nucleotides not matched to a gene: 5. The germline V gene encodes CDR1 SNHLY and CDR2 FYNNEI. CDR3 protein: CASSPGLIYNEQFF. The CDR3 nucleotides read TGTGCCAGCAGTCCGGGACTAATATACAATGAGCAGTTCTTC.

CDR3 in amino acids: CASSLAVAGVGTDTQYF. CDR3 nucleotides: TGCGCCAGCAGCTTGGCGGTAGCGGGAGTTGGCACAGATACGCAGTATTTT. J is TRBJ2-3 and V is TRBV5-1; 9 bases are a match to TRBD2. V lost 0 bases and J lost 1; bases outside the gene matches: 6. Germline V lookup: CDR1 SGHRS, CDR2 YFSETQ. This CDR3 contains 17 residues.

The chain employs TRBV7-9 and TRBJ2-3; 8 nucleotides align to TRBD2. This CDR3 has 15 residues. V lost 3 bases and J lost 5; bases outside the gene matches: 7. CDR1 SEHNR and CDR2 FQNEAQ come from the germline V gene (reference sequence). The CDR3 sequence: CASSLSGGRLDTQYF. The CDR3 coding sequence is TGTGCCAGCAGCTTGAGCGGGGGCCGCTTAGATACGCAGTATTTT.

The J gene is TRBJ2-3, the V gene TRBV5-5; 9 bases agree with TRBD1. The ends lost 4 bases at V and 5 bases at J; junction bases unmatched: 8. Germline V lookup: CDR1 SGHKS, CDR2 YYEKEE (reference sequence). This CDR3 spans 15 amino acids. CDR3 DNA sequence: TGTGCCAGCAGCACCCGGGACAGGGTTCAAGATACGCAGTATTTT. Translation: CASSTRDRVQDTQYF.

J is TRBJ1-1 and V is TRBV2; 7 positions agree with TRBD1. Germline CDR1 and CDR2: SNHLY and FYNNEI. This CDR3 has 13 residues. Trimming at V came to 9 bases and at J to 10 bases, leaving 14 bases not matched to a gene. The CDR3 DNA follows: TGTGCCAGAGAAGAGGGGGCCGGGGTCAGAGCTTTCTTT. As protein: CAREEGAGVRAFF.

The chain is built from TRBV7-2 and TRBJ1-2; 8 bases match TRBD1. The CDR3 contains 13 residues. V lost 6 bases and J lost 5; bases outside the gene matches: 5. Germline V lookup: CDR1 SGHTA, CDR2 FQGNSA. DNA for the CDR3: TGTGCCAGCAGTGGACAGGGCCTTTATGGCTACACCTTC. This encodes CASSGQGLYGYTF.

V gene TRBV6-1 combines with J gene TRBJ2-7, with D hard to call. Germline V lookup: CDR1 MNHNS, CDR2 SASEGT. This CDR3 contains 13 residues. The ends were cut back, 4 bases at V and 4 bases at J, with 11 bases in the middle. The CDR3 DNA sequence: TGTGCCAGCAGTGGCGTCGTCGGGTACGAGCAGTACTTC. Its protein product is CASSGVVGYEQYF.